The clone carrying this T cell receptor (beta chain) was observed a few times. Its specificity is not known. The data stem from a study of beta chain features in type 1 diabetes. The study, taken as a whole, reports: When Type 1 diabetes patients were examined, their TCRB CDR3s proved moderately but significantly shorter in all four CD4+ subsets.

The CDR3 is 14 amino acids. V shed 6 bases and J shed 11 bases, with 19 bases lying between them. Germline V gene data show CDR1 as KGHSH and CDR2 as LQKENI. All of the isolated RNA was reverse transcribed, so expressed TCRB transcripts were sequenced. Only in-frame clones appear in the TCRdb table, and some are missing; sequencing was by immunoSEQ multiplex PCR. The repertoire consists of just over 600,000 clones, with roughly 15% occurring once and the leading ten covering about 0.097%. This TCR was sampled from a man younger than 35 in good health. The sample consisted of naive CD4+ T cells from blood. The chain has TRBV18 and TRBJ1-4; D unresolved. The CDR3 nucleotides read TGTGCCAGCTCGCTCCAAACGCCGGAGGCCAAACTGTTTTTT. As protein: CASSLQTPEAKLFF.